These 18 T cell receptor beta chains share one sample of origin, sequenced in a study of beta chain features in type 1 diabetes. The study's findings and limits: Shortening of TCRB CDR3s, moderate but significant, appeared in all four CD4+ subsets of Type 1 diabetes patients.

The authors reverse transcribed all of the isolated RNA, so sequencing captured expressed TCRB transcripts. Libraries were prepared by immunoSEQ multiplex PCR; TCRdb keeps only in-frame clonotypes and omits some of them. The sample holds about 390,000 clones; 9.6% are singletons and the top ten take approximately 0.6%. The antigens for these receptors are not known. Material: central memory CD4+ T cells from blood. Source of these receptors: a man younger than 45 with type 1 diabetes.

This clone was observed a handful of times. The chain links TRBV7-2 to TRBJ2-7, with 8 nucleotides matching TRBD1. The CDR3 loop spans 15 amino acids. Germline V gene lookup returns CDR1 SGHTA and CDR2 FQGNSA. The trim removed 1 base at V and 3 bases at J, leaving 5 bases unmatched. The CDR3 bases are TGTGCCAGCAGCTTAGGGACAGGGATAGACTACGAGCAGTACTTC. Translation: CASSLGTGIDYEQYF.

The V call is TRBV28, the J call TRBJ2-7; 9 bases are a match to TRBD1. J lost 4 bases, V lost 5 bases, and 12 bases had no gene match. Germline CDR1 MDHEN, CDR2 SYDVKM. This CDR3 contains 16 residues. The CDR3 nucleotides are TGTGCCAGCAGTGTCACCGCCGGGACAGGGAGATACGAGCAGTACTTC. Its translation: CASSVTAGTGRYEQYF.

The chain joins TRBV6-4 to TRBJ1-4, with D uncertain. Germline loops: CDR1 MRHNA, CDR2 SNTAGT. This CDR3 region has 14 residues. V gave up 2 bases and J gave up 4 bases, with 8 bases separating them. The CDR3 protein is CASSDNSNNEKLFF. The DNA of the CDR3 is TGTGCCAGCAGTGACAACAGCAATAATGAAAAACTGTTTTTT.

The chain uses TRBV19 and TRBJ2-7; 9 positions match TRBD1. The CDR3 is 14 amino acids. V lost 4 bases to trimming and J lost 1 base; unmatched junction nucleotides: 2. Germline V gives CDR1 LNHDA, CDR2 SQIVND (reference sequence). CDR3 DNA sequence: TGTGCCAGTAGTAGGGACAGGGCATCCTACGAGCAGTACTTC. As protein: CASSRDRASYEQYF.

V usage is TRBV27 and J usage is TRBJ1-1; 8 bases fit TRBD1. CDR1 and CDR2 (germline): MNHEY, SMNVEV (reference sequence). The V and J ends lost 6 bases and 6 bases, in that order; junction bases with no gene match: 9. This CDR3 contains 14 residues. CDR3 region: CASRRTGSNSEAFF. In DNA, the CDR3 is TGTGCCAGCAGGCGGACAGGGAGTAACTCTGAAGCTTTCTTT.

This clone was counted a few times. CDR3 sequence reads: CASSDASTDTQYF. DNA for the CDR3: TGTGCCAGCAGTGACGCCAGCACAGATACGCAGTATTTT. The chain is built from TRBV6-4 and TRBJ2-3; D ambiguous. Germline CDR1 MRHNA, CDR2 SNTAGT. This CDR3 has 13 residues. V was pared by 2 bases and J by 0 bases, with 3 bases between.

This clone has a handful of counts. The genes are TRBV2 and TRBJ2-7; TRBD2 matches at 11 bases. Germline values: CDR1 SNHLY, CDR2 FYNNEI. The CDR3 loop spans 17 amino acids. V lost 11 bases to trimming and J lost 0 bases; unmatched junction nucleotides: 15. The CDR3 DNA reads as TGTGCCGCAACGAACCGCTCCACTAGCGGGAGCTCCTACGAGCAGTACTTC. Its translation is CAATNRSTSGSSYEQYF. Drawing the rest from reference TRBV2 and TRBJ2-7, the complete variable domain is EPEVTQTPSHQVTQMGQEVILRCVPISNHLYFYWYRQILGQKVEFLVSFYNNEISEKSEIFDDQFSVERPDGSNFTLKIRSTKLEDSAMYFCAATNRSTSGSSYEQYFGPGTRLTVT.

This clone was observed at least ten times. This chain uses TRBV14 with TRBJ2-1; TRBD2 agrees at 9 bases. Germline values: CDR1 SGHDN, CDR2 FVKESK. J lost 9 bases, V lost 1 base, and 10 bases had no gene match. This CDR3 has 16 residues. As DNA, the CDR3 is TGTGCCAGCAGCCAAGTGTGGGGGACTAGCTCTGGTGAGCAGTTCTTC. Its protein product is CASSQVWGTSSGEQFF. Drawing the rest from reference TRBV14 and TRBJ2-1, the complete variable domain is EAGVTQFPSHSVIEKGQTVTLRCDPISGHDNLYWYRRVMGKEIKFLLHFVKESKQDESGMPNNRFLAERTGGTYSTLKVQPAELEDSGVYFCASSQVWGTSSGEQFFGPGTRLTVL.

This clone occurred many times. The V and J genes are TRBV6-5 and TRBJ2-5, with TRBD2 as a possible D gene (6 bases). V shed 4 bases and J shed 0 bases, with 12 bases lying between them. The V gene's germline CDR1 is MNHEY and CDR2 SVGAGI. This CDR3 contains 15 residues. The CDR3 spells CASSSRRGYQETQYF. CDR3 DNA sequence: TGTGCCAGCAGTTCCCGTCGGGGGTACCAAGAGACCCAGTACTTC.

The gene calls are TRBV4-2 and TRBJ2-7; TRBD2 agrees at 8 bases. V gave up 4 bases and J gave up 4 bases; unmatched junction bases: 9. CDR3 length: 15 amino acids. CDR1 is LGHNA and CDR2 is YNFKEQ in the germline V gene. Here the CDR3 reads CASSRGSGSLYEQYF. CDR3 sequence (DNA): TGTGCCAGCAGCCGGGGAAGCGGGAGTCTGTACGAGCAGTACTTC.

The rearrangement uses TRBV5-1 and TRBJ2-2; 7 positions match TRBD2. Germline CDR1 reads SGHRS; CDR2 reads YFSETQ. Trimming removed 5 bases from V and 6 bases from J; junction bases left unmatched: 4. The CDR3 covers 13 residues. CDR3 amino acids: CASRGGSSGELFF. CDR3 coding DNA: TGCGCCAGCAGGGGCGGGAGTTCCGGGGAGCTGTTTTTT. The whole variable domain, remainder taken from reference TRBV5-1 and TRBJ2-2, is KAGVTQTPRYLIKTRGQQVTLSCSPISGHRSVSWYQQTPGQGLQFLFEYFSETQRNKGNFPGRFSGRQFSNSRSEMNVSTLELGDSALYLCASRGGSSGELFFGEGSRLTVL.

This clone was found many times. The rearrangement links TRBV18 to TRBJ1-1; D is unclear. Germline V gene lookup returns CDR1 KGHSH and CDR2 LQKENI. The CDR3 length is 13 residues. Trimming took 5 bases from V and 1 from J, leaving 8 bases between them. Written as DNA, the CDR3 is TGTGCCAGCTCATCGACAAAGAACACTGAAGCTTTCTTT. Its protein is CASSSTKNTEAFF.

The V gene is TRBV5-4, the J gene TRBJ2-5; no reliable D call. CDR3 length: 12 residues. The germline CDR1 and CDR2 sequences are SGHNT and YYREEE (reference sequence). Trimming removed 0 bases from V and 7 bases from J, with 7 bases in between. The DNA of the CDR3 is TGTGCCAGCAGCTTGGCTAAGGGGACCCAGTACTTC. It codes for CASSLAKGTQYF.

This chain uses TRBV5-1 with TRBJ2-7, with 7 positions matching TRBD2. This CDR3 region has 15 residues. Trimming at V came to 0 bases and at J to 6 bases, leaving 9 bases not matched to a gene. The germline CDR1 and CDR2 sequences are SGHRS and YFSETQ. CDR3 amino acids: CASSLGSSGPGEQYF. The CDR3 bases are TGCGCCAGCAGCTTGGGAAGTAGCGGGCCCGGCGAGCAGTACTTC.

The sample holds a few counts of this clone. The rearrangement joins TRBV6-5 to TRBJ2-5; D may correspond to TRBD1 or TRBD2 (5 bases each). Germline lookup yields CDR1 MNHEY and CDR2 SVGAGI. The CDR3 is 15 amino acids. V lost 0 bases to trimming and J lost 1 base, with 9 bases between them. The CDR3 sequence: CASSYSGRFQETQYF. CDR3 nucleotides: TGTGCCAGCAGTTACTCGGGACGGTTCCAAGAGACCCAGTACTTC.

The V and J genes are TRBV10-3 and TRBJ1-3; D uncertain. V was shortened by 0 bases and J by 0 bases, with 9 bases between the two germline ends. Germline V gives CDR1 ENHRY, CDR2 SYGVKD. The CDR3 runs to 16 residues. Here the CDR3 reads CAISESGVSSGNTIYF. The CDR3 nucleotides are TGTGCCATCAGTGAGTCCGGGGTTAGCTCTGGAAACACCATATATTTT.

This clone was counted between two and nine times. The junction and the germline gene differ at one end; a read error may be behind it. This rearrangement joins TRBV29-1 to TRBJ2-3, with 7 positions matching TRBD2. The CDR3 is 13 residues long. Germline loops: CDR1 SQVTM, CDR2 ANQGSEA. The CDR3 bases are TGCAGCGTCGAAGCGGGAACCACAGATACGCAGTATTTT. Encoded protein: CSVEAGTTDTQYF.

CDR3 sequence reads: CATNSFGQPNEKLFF. The CDR3 DNA sequence: TGCGCCACCAATTCCTTTGGACAGCCAAATGAAAAACTGTTTTTT. The chain carries TRBV5-1 and TRBJ1-4; possibly TRBD1 for D (6 bases). V lost 9 bases and J lost 5, with 20 bases in between. This CDR3 region has 15 residues. Germline V CDR1 and CDR2: SGHRS, YFSETQ.